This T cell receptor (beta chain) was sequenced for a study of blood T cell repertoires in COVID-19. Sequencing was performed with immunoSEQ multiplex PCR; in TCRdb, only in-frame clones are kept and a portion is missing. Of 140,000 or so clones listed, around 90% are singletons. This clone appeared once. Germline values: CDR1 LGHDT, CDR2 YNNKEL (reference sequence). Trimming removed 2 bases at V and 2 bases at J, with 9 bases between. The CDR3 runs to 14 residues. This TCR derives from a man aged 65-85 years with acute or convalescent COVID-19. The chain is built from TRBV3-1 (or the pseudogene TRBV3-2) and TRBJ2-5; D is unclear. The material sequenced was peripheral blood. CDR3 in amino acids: CASSQSGSQETQYF. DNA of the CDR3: TGTGCCAGCAGCCAATCGGGTTCTCAAGAGACCCAGTACTTC.